This T cell receptor (beta chain) was profiled in a study of blood T cell repertoires in COVID-19 (dated by TCRdb to about 2020). For context, the study as a whole: The collaborator samples originated in the United States, Italy and Spain and spanned the acute and convalescent phases of COVID-19. The material from the prospective study consisted of cDNA or gDNA derived from T cells, B-cell-depleted T cells, or PBMCs. Deeply sampled blood TCRbeta repertoires from subjects exposed to, actively infected with, or recovered from COVID-19 were included in the dataset. The repertoires were released in a freely available public database intended as a resource for research on the immune response to SARS-CoV-2. Samples were obtained from the ongoing ImmuneRACE study (first 160 participants) and from some 1,200 subjects provided by 6 global collaborators. Sample metadata almost always included a de-identified subject ID, COVID-19 status, age in years and sex. Where available, HLA class I and class II types were obtained from metadata supplied by the sample provider rather than from assay-based typing. General study outcomes and caveats: The quantity of clinical and demographic metadata differed by source and by participant and was supplied without curation.

Collaborating institutions collected whole blood in K2EDTA tubes following their own protocols. Collaborator samples were shipped for TCRbeta analysis as frozen whole blood, isolated PBMCs, or DNA extracted from either sample type. The immunoSEQ Assay, a bias-controlled multiplex PCR, was used to amplify TCRbeta CDR3 regions from genomic DNA. As for the authors' bioinformatics: The number of nucleated cells in each sample was estimated from the amplification of reference gene primers within the assay. To quantify the absolute abundance of each unique TCRbeta CDR3 rearrangement, sequence reads were collapsed and filtered. For each sample, productive Simpson clonality was calculated by taking the square root of Simpson's diversity index across productive rearrangements. The source is immuneACCESS, and TCRdb retained only in-frame sequences with V and J called. Part of the clones is not carried over; for the studies checked, unresolved V genes explain less than half of this, and the remainder is unexplained. Clone size and the V and J calls come from that table; the DNA yielded D and trimming. The sample table records fewer than 75,000 clones; over 80% of these occur just once. The ten largest account for more than 7.5% of the sample.

Only a few counts were recorded for this clone. Its specific antigen is unknown. The junction does not match germline at one end; this may be a read error. The CDR3 numbers 13 residues from cysteine through phenylalanine. Only the CDR3 part of the read is kept: 39 bases, read in frame from the first base. Per the germline V gene, SNHLY is the CDR1 and FYNNEI is the CDR2. The source is a man aged 50-59 years with active COVID-19. Sequencing used peripheral blood. The chain couples TRBV2 to TRBJ2-7; TRBD2 aligns with 11 central bases. The nucleotides read TGTGCCAGCAGTCCCCTAGCGGGGGGTCAAGAAGGCTTC. Protein translation: CASSPLAGGQEGF.